The rows below give T cell receptor beta chains drawn from one sample of a study of cytomegalovirus exposure and HLA in healthy donors. Using immunoSEQ multiplex PCR, the repertoire was profiled, and TCRdb retains in-frame clones only, with some absent. In the table there are roughly 130,000 clones, about four fifths of which are singletons. The sample taken for sequencing was PBMCs. The receptors derive from a human donor in good health. Each CDR3 is given with its conserved first and last residue. The D gene is left open where the match is weak. Not every row has a clone size; where given, it reads once, few, many or a size class.

. TRBJ2-7 . TRBV13 CASSSGSYEQYF TGTGCCAGCAGCTCGGGAAGCTACGAGCAGTACTTC
once TRBJ2-3 TRBD1 TRBV12-5 CASGLPRDRVSTDTQYF TGTGCTAGTGGTTTGCCCCGGGACAGGGTTAGCACAGATACGCAGTATTTT
. TRBJ2-5 . TRBV27 CASSLNRNQETQYF TGTGCCAGCAGTTTAAACAGGAACCAAGAGACCCAGTACTTC
. TRBJ2-3 . TRBV9 CASTPTGTDTQYF TGTGCCAGCACCCCCACGGGTACAGATACGCAGTATTTT
. TRBJ2-2 TRBD2 TRBV29-1 CSGIAGGIQNTGELFF TGCAGCGGCATAGCGGGGGGTATACAAAACACCGGGGAGCTGTTTTTT
. TRBJ2-7 TRBD1 TRBV7-2 CASSKKGGSYEQYF TGTGCCAGCAGCAAAAAAGGGGGCAGCTACGAGCAGTACTTC
. TRBJ2-5 TRBD2 TRBV27 CASSLHRWTSGGTYQETQYF TGTGCCAGCAGTCTCCACCGATGGACTAGCGGGGGGACGTACCAAGAGACCCAGTACTTC
once TRBJ1-5 . TRBV4-1 CASSHPGTYNQPQHF TGCGCCAGCAGCCACCCCGGGACTTATAATCAGCCCCAGCATTTT
. TRBJ2-4 . TRBV5-1 CASPRDGKNIQYF TGCGCCAGCCCACGGGATGGCAAAAACATTCAGTACTTC
. TRBJ2-7 . TRBV5-4 CASSPQWGDSYEQYF TGTGCCAGCAGCCCCCAATGGGGGGACTCCTACGAGCAGTACTTC
. TRBJ1-2 . TRBV7-9 CSSSLTELGAEDYGYTF TGTTCCAGCAGCTTGACGGAATTGGGGGCGGAGGACTATGGCTACACCTTC
. TRBJ1-3 TRBD1 TRBV19 CASTQGQGISGNTIYF TGTGCCAGTACCCAGGGACAGGGAATCTCTGGAAACACCATATATTTT
. TRBJ2-1 TRBD1 TRBV28 CASRDRENNEQFF TGTGCCAGCAGAGACAGGGAGAACAATGAGCAGTTCTTC
. TRBJ2-1 . TRBV5-1 CASSLTAGSYNEQFF TGCGCCAGCAGCTTGACGGCAGGATCCTACAATGAGCAGTTCTTC
once TRBJ2-2 TRBD1 TRBV5-6 CASSILQGDGELFF TGTGCCAGCAGCATATTACAGGGGGACGGGGAGCTGTTTTTT
. TRBJ2-5 . TRBV5-1 CASSFDPEETQYF TGCGCCAGCAGCTTTGATCCAGAAGAGACCCAGTACTTC
. TRBJ1-4 TRBD1 TRBV5-8 CASSLGGQGRNEKLFF TGTGCCAGCAGCTTGGGCGGACAGGGCCGTAATGAAAAACTGTTTTTT
. TRBJ2-7 TRBD1 TRBV5-6 CASSRTGPYEQYF TGTGCCAGCAGCCGGACAGGCCCCTACGAGCAGTACTTC
. TRBJ2-2 . TRBV9 CASSVLGVDRNTGELFF TGTGCCAGCAGCGTCCTGGGCGTGGACAGAAACACCGGGGAGCTGTTTTTT
once TRBJ2-7 . TRBV4-2 CASSQDLEYEQYF TGTGCCAGCAGCCAAGATTTGGAGTATGAGCAGTACTTC
. TRBJ1-2 TRBD1 TRBV27 CASSPQGARGYTF TGTGCCAGCAGTCCACAGGGGGCCCGTGGCTACACCTTC
. TRBJ2-7 TRBD2 TRBV11-2 CASSLDMLAGRSSYEQYF TGTGCCAGCAGCTTAGATATGCTAGCGGGGCGTAGCTCCTACGAGCAGTACTTC
. TRBJ2-7 . TRBV7-9 CASTGDFLYEQYF TGTGCCAGCACTGGAGATTTCCTCTACGAGCAGTACTTC
. TRBJ1-1 . TRBV19 CASSMFGDKKGRSEAFF TGTGCCAGTAGTATGTTTGGGGACAAGAAGGGTCGGTCTGAAGCTTTCTTT
. TRBJ1-1 TRBD1 TRBV7-9 CASSLTGTGSEAFF TGTGCCAGCAGCTTAACCGGGACAGGGAGTGAAGCTTTCTTT
. TRBJ1-2 . TRBV6-6 CASSYSVTDDGYTF TGTGCCAGCAGTTACTCGGTGACAGATGATGGCTACACCTTC
. TRBJ1-5 . TRBV6-1 CASSGAVSYQPQHF TGTGCCAGCAGTGGGGCAGTTAGTTATCAGCCCCAGCATTTT
. TRBJ2-2 TRBD2 TRBV9 CASSVARTSARHGELFF TGTGCCAGCAGCGTAGCCAGGACTAGCGCCCGTCACGGGGAGCTGTTTTTT
. TRBJ2-7 . TRBV6-5 CASSYFSLPHYEQYF TGTGCCAGCAGTTACTTTTCTCTCCCCCATTACGAGCAGTACTTC
once TRBJ1-1 TRBD1 TRBV10-2 CASSESRTGSSEAFF TGCGCCAGCAGTGAGTCAAGGACAGGGTCCTCTGAAGCTTTCTTT
. TRBJ1-5 TRBD1 TRBV7-8 CASSLGAGTGIGEPQHF TGTGCCAGCAGCTTAGGAGCCGGGACAGGGATAGGGGAGCCCCAGCATTTT
. TRBJ2-2 . TRBV29-1 CSVEEAGHTGELFF TGCAGCGTTGAAGAGGCAGGGCACACCGGGGAGCTGTTTTTT
few TRBJ1-5 . TRBV6-5 CASSPVRGSQPQHF TGTGCCAGCAGCCCCGTCCGGGGTTCTCAGCCCCAGCATTTT
once TRBJ2-5 TRBD1 TRBV10-2 CATALPGGLETQYF TGCGCCACCGCTCTCCCAGGGGGCTTGGAGACCCAGTACTTC
. TRBJ1-2 . TRBV5-4 CASSLARGGVEGYTF TGTGCCAGCAGCTTGGCAAGGGGTGGAGTGGAGGGCTACACCTTC